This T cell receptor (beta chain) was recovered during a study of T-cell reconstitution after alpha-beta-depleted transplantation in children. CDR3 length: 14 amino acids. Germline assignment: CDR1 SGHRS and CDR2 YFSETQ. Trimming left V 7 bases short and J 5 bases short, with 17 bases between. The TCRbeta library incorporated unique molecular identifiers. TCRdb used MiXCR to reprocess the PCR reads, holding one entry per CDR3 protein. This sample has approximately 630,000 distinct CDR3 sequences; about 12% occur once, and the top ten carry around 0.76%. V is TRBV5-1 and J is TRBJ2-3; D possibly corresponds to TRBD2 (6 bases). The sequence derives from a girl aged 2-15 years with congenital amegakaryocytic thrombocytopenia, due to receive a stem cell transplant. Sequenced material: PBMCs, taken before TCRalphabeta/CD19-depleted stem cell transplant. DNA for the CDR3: TGCGCCAGCGCTATCGGACTAACTCGAGATACGCAGTATTTT. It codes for CASAIGLTRDTQYF.